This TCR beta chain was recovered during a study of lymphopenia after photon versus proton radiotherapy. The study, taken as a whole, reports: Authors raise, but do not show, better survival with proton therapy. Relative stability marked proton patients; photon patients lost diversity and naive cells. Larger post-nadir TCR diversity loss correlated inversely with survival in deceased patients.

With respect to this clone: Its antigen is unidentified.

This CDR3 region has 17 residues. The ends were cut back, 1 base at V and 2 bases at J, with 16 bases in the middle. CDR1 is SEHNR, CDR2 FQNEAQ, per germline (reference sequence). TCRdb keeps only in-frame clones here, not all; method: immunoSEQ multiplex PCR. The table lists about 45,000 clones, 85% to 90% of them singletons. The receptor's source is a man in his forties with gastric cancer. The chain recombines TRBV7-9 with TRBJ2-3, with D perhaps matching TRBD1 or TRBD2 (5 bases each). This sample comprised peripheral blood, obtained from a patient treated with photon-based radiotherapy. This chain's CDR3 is CASSLGLRGDPTDTQYF. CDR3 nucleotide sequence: TGTGCCAGCAGCTTAGGTCTTCGTGGGGACCCCACAGATACGCAGTATTTT.